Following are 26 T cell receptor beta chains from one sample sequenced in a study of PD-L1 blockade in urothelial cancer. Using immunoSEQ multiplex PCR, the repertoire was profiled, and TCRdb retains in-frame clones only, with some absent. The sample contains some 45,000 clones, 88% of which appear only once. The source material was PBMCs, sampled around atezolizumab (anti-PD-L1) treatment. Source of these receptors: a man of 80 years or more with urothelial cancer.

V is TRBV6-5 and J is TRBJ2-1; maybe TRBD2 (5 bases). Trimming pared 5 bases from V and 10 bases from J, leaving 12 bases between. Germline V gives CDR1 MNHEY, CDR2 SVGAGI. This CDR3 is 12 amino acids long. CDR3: CASSRTSEEQFF. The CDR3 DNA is TGTGCCAGCAGTCGGACTTCCGAAGAGCAGTTCTTC.

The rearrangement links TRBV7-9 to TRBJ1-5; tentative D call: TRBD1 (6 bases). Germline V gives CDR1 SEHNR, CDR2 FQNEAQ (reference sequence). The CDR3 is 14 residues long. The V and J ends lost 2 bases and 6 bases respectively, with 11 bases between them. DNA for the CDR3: TGTGCCAGCAGCTTATCAGGGGTAGGTCAGCCCCAGCATTTT. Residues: CASSLSGVGQPQHF.

The CDR3 sequence is CASSFGTGGSLDQPQHF. As DNA, the CDR3 is TGTGCCAGCAGTTTCGGGACAGGGGGCAGCTTGGATCAGCCCCAGCATTTT. The V call is TRBV28, the J call TRBJ1-5; 12 bases map to TRBD1. The CDR3 is 17 residues long. Germline CDR1 MDHEN, CDR2 SYDVKM. The trim removed 3 bases at V and 5 bases at J, leaving 8 bases unmatched.

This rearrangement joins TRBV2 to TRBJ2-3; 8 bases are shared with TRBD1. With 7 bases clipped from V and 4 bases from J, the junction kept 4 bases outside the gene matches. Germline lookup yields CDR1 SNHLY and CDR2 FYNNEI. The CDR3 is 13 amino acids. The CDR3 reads CASTGQGPDTQYF. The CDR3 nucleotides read TGTGCCAGCACCGGACAGGGCCCAGATACGCAGTATTTT.

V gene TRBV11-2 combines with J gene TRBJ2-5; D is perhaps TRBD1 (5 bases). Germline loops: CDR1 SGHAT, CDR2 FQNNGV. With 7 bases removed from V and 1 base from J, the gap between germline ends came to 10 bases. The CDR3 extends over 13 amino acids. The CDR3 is CASTLDTQETQYF. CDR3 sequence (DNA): TGTGCCAGCACCCTGGACACCCAAGAGACCCAGTACTTC.

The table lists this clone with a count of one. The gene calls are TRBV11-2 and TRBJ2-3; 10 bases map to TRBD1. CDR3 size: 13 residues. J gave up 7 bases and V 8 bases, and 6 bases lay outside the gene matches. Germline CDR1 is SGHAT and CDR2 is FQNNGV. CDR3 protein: CASRRTGGYTQYF. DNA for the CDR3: TGTGCCAGCCGCCGGACAGGGGGGTATACGCAGTATTTT.

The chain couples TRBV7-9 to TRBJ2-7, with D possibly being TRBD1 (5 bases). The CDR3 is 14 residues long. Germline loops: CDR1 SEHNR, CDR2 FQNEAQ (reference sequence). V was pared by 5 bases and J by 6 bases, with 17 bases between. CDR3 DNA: TGTGCCAGCAGCACCGACAGTCAAAGTCCCGAGCAGTACTTC. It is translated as CASSTDSQSPEQYF.

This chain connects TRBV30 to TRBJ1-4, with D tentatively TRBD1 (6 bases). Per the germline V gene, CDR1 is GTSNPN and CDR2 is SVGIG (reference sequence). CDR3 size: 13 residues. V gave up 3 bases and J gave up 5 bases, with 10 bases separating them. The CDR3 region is CAWRDSGNEKLFF. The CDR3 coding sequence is TGTGCCTGGAGGGACAGTGGGAATGAAAAACTGTTTTTT.

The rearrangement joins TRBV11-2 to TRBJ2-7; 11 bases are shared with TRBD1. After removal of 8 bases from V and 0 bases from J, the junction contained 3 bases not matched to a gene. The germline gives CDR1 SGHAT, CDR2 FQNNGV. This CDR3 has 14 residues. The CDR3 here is CASRDRGSSYEQYF. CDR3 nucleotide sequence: TGTGCCAGCCGGGACAGGGGGAGCTCCTACGAGCAGTACTTC.

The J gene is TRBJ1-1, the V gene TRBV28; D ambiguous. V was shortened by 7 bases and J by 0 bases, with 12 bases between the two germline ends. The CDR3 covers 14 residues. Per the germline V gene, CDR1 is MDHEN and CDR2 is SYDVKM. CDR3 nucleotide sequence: TGTGCCAGCAATCGTGGGAGCATGAACACTGAAGCTTTCTTT. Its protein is CASNRGSMNTEAFF.

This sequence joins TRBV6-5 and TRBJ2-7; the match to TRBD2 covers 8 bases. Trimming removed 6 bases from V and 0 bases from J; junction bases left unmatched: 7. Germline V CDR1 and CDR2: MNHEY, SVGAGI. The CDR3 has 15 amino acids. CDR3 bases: TGTGCCAGCAGGGCCTCGGGAGGGCCCTCCTACGAGCAGTACTTC. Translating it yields CASRASGGPSYEQYF.

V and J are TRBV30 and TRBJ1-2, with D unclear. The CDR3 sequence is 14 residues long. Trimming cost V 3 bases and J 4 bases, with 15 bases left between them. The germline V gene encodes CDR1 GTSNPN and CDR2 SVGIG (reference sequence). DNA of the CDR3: TGTGCCTGGAGAAGACCCAGAGGGTCCTATGGCTACACCTTC. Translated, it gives CAWRRPRGSYGYTF.

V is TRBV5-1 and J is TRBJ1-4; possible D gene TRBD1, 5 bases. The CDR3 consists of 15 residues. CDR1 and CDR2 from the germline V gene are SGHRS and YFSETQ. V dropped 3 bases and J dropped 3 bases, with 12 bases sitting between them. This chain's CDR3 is CASSSTGLSNEKLFF. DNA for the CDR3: TGCGCCAGCAGCTCTACGGGACTATCTAATGAAAAACTGTTTTTT.

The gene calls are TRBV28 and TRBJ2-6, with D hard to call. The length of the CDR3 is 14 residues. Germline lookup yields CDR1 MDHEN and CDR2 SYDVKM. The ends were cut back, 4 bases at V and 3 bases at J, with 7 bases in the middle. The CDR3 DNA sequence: TGTGCCAGCAGTTCTCCCCTTGGGGCCAACGTCCTGACTTTC. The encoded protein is CASSSPLGANVLTF.

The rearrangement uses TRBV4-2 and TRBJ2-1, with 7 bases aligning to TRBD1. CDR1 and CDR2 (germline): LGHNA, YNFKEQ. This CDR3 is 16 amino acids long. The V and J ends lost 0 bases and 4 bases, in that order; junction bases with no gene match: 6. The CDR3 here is CASSQDQAGGYNEQFF. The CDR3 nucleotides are TGTGCCAGCAGCCAAGATCAGGCAGGGGGTTACAATGAGCAGTTCTTC.

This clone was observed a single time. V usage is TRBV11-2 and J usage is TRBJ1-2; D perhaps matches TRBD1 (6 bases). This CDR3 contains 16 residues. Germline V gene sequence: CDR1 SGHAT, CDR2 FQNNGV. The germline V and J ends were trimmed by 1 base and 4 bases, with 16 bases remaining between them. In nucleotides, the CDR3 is TGTGCCAGCAGCTTAGGCGCGGGGGCGCGCTCCTATGGCTACACCTTC. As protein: CASSLGAGARSYGYTF.

The DNA for the CDR3 is TGTGCCAGCAGCTCCGGGGGAAGCTCCTACGAGCAGTACTTC. Its translation is CASSSGGSSYEQYF. The chain joins TRBV7-2 to TRBJ2-7; perhaps TRBD2 as D (6 bases). V lost 4 bases, J lost 0 bases, and 10 bases lay in between. The CDR3 is 14 residues long. Germline lookup yields CDR1 SGHTA and CDR2 FQGNSA.

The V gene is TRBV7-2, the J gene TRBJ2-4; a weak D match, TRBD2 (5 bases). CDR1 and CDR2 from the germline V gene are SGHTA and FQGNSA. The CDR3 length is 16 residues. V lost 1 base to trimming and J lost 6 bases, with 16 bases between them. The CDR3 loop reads CASSLDPAAGLNIQYF. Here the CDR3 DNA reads TGTGCCAGCAGCTTAGACCCCGCGGCGGGTTTAAACATTCAGTACTTC.

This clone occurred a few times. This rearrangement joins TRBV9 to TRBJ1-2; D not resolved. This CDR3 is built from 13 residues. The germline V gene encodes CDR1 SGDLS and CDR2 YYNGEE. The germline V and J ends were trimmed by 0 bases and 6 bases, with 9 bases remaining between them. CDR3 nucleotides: TGTGCCAGCAGCGTAGGGGGAGTCCATGGCTACACCTTC. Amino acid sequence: CASSVGGVHGYTF.

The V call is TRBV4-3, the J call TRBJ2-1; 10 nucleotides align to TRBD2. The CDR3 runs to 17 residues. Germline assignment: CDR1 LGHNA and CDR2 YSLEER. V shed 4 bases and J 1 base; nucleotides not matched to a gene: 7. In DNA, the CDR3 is TGCGCCAGCAGCCGCACTACTAGCGGGAAGTCCTACAATGAGCAGTTCTTC. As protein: CASSRTTSGKSYNEQFF.

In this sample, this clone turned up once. CDR3 DNA sequence: TGTGCCAGCAGGTCGGTCAATCAGCCCCAGCATTTT. Its protein is CASRSVNQPQHF. The chain combines TRBV27 with TRBJ1-5; D unresolved. Trimming removed 6 bases at V and 3 bases at J, with 6 bases between. Germline-derived CDR1 and CDR2 are MNHEY and SMNVEV (reference sequence). The CDR3 loop spans 12 amino acids.

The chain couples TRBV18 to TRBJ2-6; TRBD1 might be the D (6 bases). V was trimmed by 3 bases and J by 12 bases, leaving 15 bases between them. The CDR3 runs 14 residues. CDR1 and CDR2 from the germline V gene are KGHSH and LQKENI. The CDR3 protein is CASSPLSRDTVLTF. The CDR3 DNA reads TGTGCCAGCTCACCTCTTTCCCGGGACACCGTCCTGACTTTC.

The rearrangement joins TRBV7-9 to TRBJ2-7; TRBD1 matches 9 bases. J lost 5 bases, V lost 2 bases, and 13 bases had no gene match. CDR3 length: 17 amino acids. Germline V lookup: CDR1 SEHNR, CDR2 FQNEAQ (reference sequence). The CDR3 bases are TGTGCCAGCAGCTTAAACCGGCCCGGGACAGGGAGCCACGAGCAGTACTTC. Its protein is CASSLNRPGTGSHEQYF.

CDR3 sequence reads: CASRMGQGAYEQYF. The CDR3 nucleotides are TGTGCCAGCAGGATGGGACAGGGGGCCTACGAGCAGTACTTC. The chain is built from TRBV2 and TRBJ2-7, with TRBD1 matching 11 bases. Germline CDR1 SNHLY, CDR2 FYNNEI. V trimming: 6 bases; J trimming: 2 bases; junction bases outside the gene matches: 3. This CDR3 spans 14 amino acids.

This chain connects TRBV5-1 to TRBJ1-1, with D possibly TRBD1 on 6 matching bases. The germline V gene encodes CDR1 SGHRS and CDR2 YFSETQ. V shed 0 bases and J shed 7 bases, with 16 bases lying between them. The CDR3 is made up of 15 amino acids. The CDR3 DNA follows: TGCGCCAGCAGCTTGGTAGGGGGGGGTAGCAATGAAGCTTTCTTT. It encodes CASSLVGGGSNEAFF.

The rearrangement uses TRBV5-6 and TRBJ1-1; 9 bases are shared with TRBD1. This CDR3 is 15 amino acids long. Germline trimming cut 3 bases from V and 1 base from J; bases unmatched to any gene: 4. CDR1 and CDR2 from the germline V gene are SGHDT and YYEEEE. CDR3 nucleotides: TGTGCCAGCAGCTGGGGACAGGGTTCGAACACTGAAGCTTTCTTT. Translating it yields CASSWGQGSNTEAFF.